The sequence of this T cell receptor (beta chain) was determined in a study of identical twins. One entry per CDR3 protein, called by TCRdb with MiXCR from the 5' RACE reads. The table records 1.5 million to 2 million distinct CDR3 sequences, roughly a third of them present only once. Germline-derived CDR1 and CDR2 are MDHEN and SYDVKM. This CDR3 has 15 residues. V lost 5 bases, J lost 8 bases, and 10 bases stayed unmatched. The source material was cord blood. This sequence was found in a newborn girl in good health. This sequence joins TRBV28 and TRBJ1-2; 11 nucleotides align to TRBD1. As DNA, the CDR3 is TGTGCCAGCAGTCAAGGACAGGGGGCTCACAAAGGCTACACCTTC. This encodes CASSQGQGAHKGYTF.